A selection of T cell receptor beta chains follows, all from one sample in a study of T cell responses to AZD1222 COVID-19 vaccine. Generated by immunoSEQ multiplex PCR, the TCRdb table keeps only in-frame clones and is missing some. The data show under 200,000 clones, with less than 95% seen just once and approximately 0.64% held by the top ten. Sequences were derived from peripheral blood, sampled on day 0 of AZD1222 vaccination. The source of these receptors is an adult in good health. Each CDR3 is given with its conserved first and last residue. D genes are given only for firm matches. Not all rows give a size; the values are once, few, many and, for expanded clones, a class.

V,J,D,size,DNA,CDR3
TRBV28,TRBJ1-2,.,.,TGTGCCAGCAGTTTACCCTCGCCAACCAACTATGGCTACACCTTC,CASSLPSPTNYGYTF
TRBV7-2,TRBJ2-7,TRBD2,.,TGTGCCAGCAGCCTGGATTCGGGACTAGGGTACGAGCAGTACTTC,CASSLDSGLGYEQYF
TRBV30,TRBJ1-2,.,.,TGTGCCTGGACCGTAACCACTAACTATGGCTACACCTTC,CAWTVTTNYGYTF
TRBV20-1,TRBJ2-2,TRBD2,.,TGCAGTGCTAGTCCTCGGGCTAGCGGACTTGCCGACACCGGGGAGCTGTTTTTT,CSASPRASGLADTGELFF
TRBV28,TRBJ1-5,.,.,TGTGCCAGCAGTTTTATGCCGGGGACGGGTGGTCAGCCCCAGCATTTT,CASSFMPGTGGQPQHF
TRBV2,TRBJ2-1,.,.,TGTGCCAGCAGTGGGGGTGAGCAGTTCTTC,CASSGGEQFF
TRBV27,TRBJ1-2,.,.,TGTGCCAGCAGTTCGAGGGCTGGAGGCTACACCTTC,CASSSRAGGYTF
TRBV2,TRBJ2-7,.,.,TGTGCCAGCAGCGAGGTTGTGATTACTGGCGAGCAGTACTTC,CASSEVVITGEQYF
TRBV12-5,TRBJ1-6,TRBD1,.,TGTGCTAGCGGGAGGACAGGGGATTCACCCCTCCACTTT,CASGRTGDSPLHF
TRBV10-1,TRBJ1-4,.,.,TGCGCCAGCAGTTCGGGACTAGAGGAAAAACTGTTTTTT,CASSSGLEEKLFF
TRBV19,TRBJ1-1,.,.,TGTGCCAGTATATTGTCAGACACTGAAGCTTTCTTT,CASILSDTEAFF
TRBV6-5,TRBJ1-1,.,once,TGTGCCAGCAGTTACTCCGTGCGTACTGAAGCTTTCTTT,CASSYSVRTEAFF
TRBV2,TRBJ1-1,.,.,TGTGCCAGCAAACAGGGAGGTCTGGGCACTGAAGCTTTCTTT,CASKQGGLGTEAFF
TRBV6-5,TRBJ2-1,.,once,TGTGCCAGCGGGGTTGAGGGTGAGCAGTTCTTC,CASGVEGEQFF
TRBV19,TRBJ2-5,TRBD2,.,TGTGCCAGTAGTCCTCGTAGAGGGCGGGGGGAGACCCAGTACTTC,CASSPRRGRGETQYF
TRBV19,TRBJ1-5,.,.,TGTGCCAGTAGTATTCGGAGGTATCAGCCCCAGCATTTT,CASSIRRYQPQHF
TRBV30,TRBJ1-1,.,.,TGTGCCTGGAGACCTATCGACAGGAAGAACACTGAAGCTTTCTTT,CAWRPIDRKNTEAFF
TRBV10-1,TRBJ2-1,TRBD2,.,TGCGCCAGCAGTGGACTAGCGGGGTCCTACAATGAGCAGTTCTTC,CASSGLAGSYNEQFF
TRBV6-5,TRBJ2-7,.,.,TGTGCCAGCAAGCAGAGCTCCTACGAGCAGTACTTC,CASKQSSYEQYF
TRBV11-2,TRBJ1-1,.,.,TGTGCCAGCAGCTTAGAGTATGGGGCTGAAGCTTTCTTT,CASSLEYGAEAFF
TRBV20-1,TRBJ2-7,TRBD1,.,TGCAGTGCTAGTCCGACAGGGTACGCCTACGAGCAGTACTTC,CSASPTGYAYEQYF
TRBV5-6,TRBJ1-6,.,.,TGTGCCAGCAGCCTCGGACGGGTGAATAATTCACCCCTCCACTTT,CASSLGRVNNSPLHF
TRBV3-1/TRBV3-2,TRBJ2-7,TRBD1,few,TGTGCCAGCAGCGAAGGACAGGGGTCCTACGAGCAGTACTTC,CASSEGQGSYEQYF
TRBV3-1/TRBV3-2,TRBJ1-4,TRBD1,.,TGTGCCAGCAGCCATCGGACAGGGCGAGGTAATGAAAAACTGTTTTTT,CASSHRTGRGNEKLFF
TRBV5-1,TRBJ2-2,.,.,TGCGCCAGCAGCTTGCAGGGTTCGGACACCGGGGAGCTGTTTTTT,CASSLQGSDTGELFF
TRBV19,TRBJ1-5,.,.,TGTGCCAGTAGTACACAGTACAGGAGCAATCAGCCCCAGCATTTT,CASSTQYRSNQPQHF
TRBV9,TRBJ1-1,.,.,TGTGCCAGCAGCGTAGTTGGGAGGAACACTGAAGCTTTCTTT,CASSVVGRNTEAFF
TRBV13,TRBJ2-3,.,.,TGTGCCAGCAGCTTAGGAAGTGCAGATACGCAGTATTTT,CASSLGSADTQYF
TRBV18,TRBJ1-2,.,.,TGTGCCAGCTCACCGGGGGGGGACTATGGCTACACCTTC,CASSPGGDYGYTF
TRBV3-1/TRBV3-2,TRBJ2-6,TRBD1,.,TGTGCCAGCAGCCACCCCCCGGGACAGCGAAACCTTTACTCTGGGGCCAACGTCCTGACTTTC,CASSHPPGQRNLYSGANVLTF
TRBV19,TRBJ2-2,TRBD1,.,TGTGCCAGTGGAGGTGGACAGGCCCCGAACACCGGGGAGCTGTTTTTT,CASGGGQAPNTGELFF
TRBV3-1/TRBV3-2,TRBJ1-1,.,.,TGTGCCAGCAGCCAAGAAGCGGGGCTCCGGGCTTTCTTT,CASSQEAGLRAFF
TRBV6-1,TRBJ1-1,.,.,TGTGCCAGCAGTGAATACGGGGGTGAAGCTTTCTTT,CASSEYGGEAFF
TRBV5-1,TRBJ1-1,TRBD1,.,TGCGCCAGCAGCTTGGGACAGGGCGCTATGAACACTGAAGCTTTCTTT,CASSLGQGAMNTEAFF
TRBV28,TRBJ1-5,.,.,TGTGCCAGCAGTTTCCCCGGTCAGCCCCAGCATTTT,CASSFPGQPQHF
TRBV15,TRBJ2-7,.,.,TGTGCCACCCGGGACGTGAGCTCCTACGAGCAGTACTTC,CATRDVSSYEQYF
TRBV11-3,TRBJ1-1,TRBD1,.,TGTGCCAGCAGCCTGAGACAGGGAAGGGACCGGGTTGAAGCTTTCTTT,CASSLRQGRDRVEAFF
TRBV19,TRBJ1-1,.,.,TGTGCCAGTAGTATGTCGGGCAACACTGAAGCTTTCTTT,CASSMSGNTEAFF
TRBV27,TRBJ2-1,TRBD2,once,TGTGCCAGCAGCTTACCTAGCGGGAGGGGTGAGCAGTTCTTC,CASSLPSGRGEQFF
TRBV30,TRBJ1-5,.,.,TGTGCCTGGAGTGGGACAGCAACTACTCTGTCCAATCAGCCCCAGCATTTT,CAWSGTATTLSNQPQHF
TRBV5-1,TRBJ1-1,TRBD1,.,TGCGCCAGCAGCTTGGCCGGACAGGGGGCAGGCACTGAAGCTTTCTTT,CASSLAGQGAGTEAFF
TRBV3-1/TRBV3-2,TRBJ2-4,.,.,TGTGCCAGCAGCCTTTCGGGGATCGCCAAAAACATTCAGTACTTC,CASSLSGIAKNIQYF
TRBV27,TRBJ1-2,.,once,TGTGCCAGCAGTTTTTTGGCCGGGTCGGTGAGGAAGGGTTTGGGTGGCTACACCTTC,CASSFLAGSVRKGLGGYTF
TRBV6-1,TRBJ1-5,.,.,TGTGCCAGCAGTGAAGCGGGCAATCAGCCCCAGCATTTT,CASSEAGNQPQHF
TRBV6-5,TRBJ1-1,.,once,TGTGCCAGCAGTTACTCTTGGCAAGGTAGAGCTTTCTTT,CASSYSWQGRAFF
TRBV6-5,TRBJ2-7,.,.,TGTGCCAGCAGAGGGCCGTTGAACTACGAGCAGTACTTC,CASRGPLNYEQYF
TRBV7-2,TRBJ1-5,.,.,TGTGCCAGCAGCCCCCATTCCAATCAGCCCCAGCATTTT,CASSPHSNQPQHF
TRBV19,TRBJ2-7,.,once,TGTGCCACCTCCGGGGGGACAAGCGAGCAGTACTTC,CATSGGTSEQYF
TRBV7-9,TRBJ1-3,.,.,TGTGCCAGCAGCTTAGTGGGTGACACCATATATTTT,CASSLVGDTIYF
TRBV6-2/TRBV6-3,TRBJ2-3,TRBD2,.,TGTGCCAGCAGTTACCCCCCTAGCGGGAGAGGCACAGATACGCAGTATTTT,CASSYPPSGRGTDTQYF
TRBV5-5,TRBJ1-4,.,.,TGTGCCAGCAGCTTGGTTGCAACTAATGAAAAACTGTTTTTT,CASSLVATNEKLFF
TRBV28,TRBJ1-5,TRBD1,.,TGTGCCAGCACCTCGACAGGGATGTTCAGTCAGCCCCAGCATTTT,CASTSTGMFSQPQHF
TRBV4-2,TRBJ2-3,.,.,TGTGCCAGCAGCCAAGTCCATGCGGGCGGTAGCACAGATACGCAGTATTTT,CASSQVHAGGSTDTQYF
TRBV3-1/TRBV3-2,TRBJ1-4,.,.,TGTGCCAGCAGCCAAGGGGGGGGTAGGGCCCTTAGAACTGAAAAACTGTTTTTT,CASSQGGGRALRTEKLFF
TRBV3-1/TRBV3-2,TRBJ2-3,TRBD2,.,TGTGCCAGCAGCCCCTCCGTGACTAGCGGGGATACGCAGTATTTT,CASSPSVTSGDTQYF
TRBV27,TRBJ1-6,.,.,TGTGCCAGCAGTTTACAGGGCGTTAATTCACCCCTCCACTTT,CASSLQGVNSPLHF
TRBV5-5,TRBJ2-3,.,.,TGTGCCAGCAGCAAAACGGGGCTAGTTGGATCAGATACGCAGTATTTT,CASSKTGLVGSDTQYF
TRBV2,TRBJ1-5,.,.,TGTGCCAGCAGAGGGGTCGGAGGCCAGCCCCAGCATTTT,CASRGVGGQPQHF
TRBV5-4,TRBJ2-3,.,.,TGTGCCAGCAGCGCCCCTGGAAATACGCAGTATTTT,CASSAPGNTQYF